Listed below are T cell receptor beta chains from one sample, sequenced in a study of T-cell reconstitution after alpha-beta-depleted transplantation in children. TCRdb reprocessed the PCR reads via MiXCR and lists one record per CDR3 protein. The table lists around 87,000 distinct CDR3 sequences, 8% to 9% of them singletons. The sample was PBMCs from the stem cell graft donor, taken from the stem cell graft. The receptors here all came from a human donor who donated a stem cell graft to a child with congenital amegakaryocytic thrombocytopenia. The CDR3 runs from the conserved cysteine through the conserved F or W. Each record gives: V gene, J gene, clone size, D gene, CDR3 length, CDR3 DNA, CDR3 protein. D genes are given only for firm matches. Clone size is stated in some rows and not others, as once, few, many or a class when expanded.

v_call: TRBV29-1; j_call: TRBJ2-1; clone_size: many; d_call: .; cdr3_length: 14; cdr3_nt: TGCAGCGTTCGGGGAGGACCGACCGTCGATGAGCAGTTCTTC; cdr3_aa: CSVRGGPTVDEQFF
v_call: TRBV5-5; j_call: TRBJ1-2; clone_size: few; d_call: TRBD1; cdr3_length: 14; cdr3_nt: TGTGCCAGCAGCGCAGACAGGGCTAACTATGGCTACACCTTC; cdr3_aa: CASSADRANYGYTF
v_call: TRBV27; j_call: TRBJ2-3; clone_size: many; d_call: .; cdr3_length: 14; cdr3_nt: TGTGCCAGCAGTGACTCCAAAGGGACAGATACGCAGTATTTT; cdr3_aa: CASSDSKGTDTQYF
v_call: TRBV4-1; j_call: TRBJ2-1; clone_size: many; d_call: TRBD2; cdr3_length: 15; cdr3_nt: TGCGCCAGCAGCCAAGATAGCGTCTCGGGGGGTGAGCAGTTCTTC; cdr3_aa: CASSQDSVSGGEQFF
v_call: TRBV7-8; j_call: TRBJ2-5; clone_size: many; d_call: .; cdr3_length: 12; cdr3_nt: TGTGCCAGCAGCTTGTACGAAGAGACCCAGTACTTC; cdr3_aa: CASSLYEETQYF
v_call: TRBV27; j_call: TRBJ2-3; clone_size: many; d_call: .; cdr3_length: 15; cdr3_nt: TGTGCCAGCAGCCCCCCCCGGGGGCGCACAGATACGCAGTATTTT; cdr3_aa: CASSPPRGRTDTQYF
v_call: TRBV29-1; j_call: TRBJ1-4; clone_size: many; d_call: TRBD1; cdr3_length: 13; cdr3_nt: TGCAGCGTTGTCGACAGGGGTGGTGAAAAACTGTTTTTT; cdr3_aa: CSVVDRGGEKLFF
v_call: TRBV20-1; j_call: TRBJ2-1; clone_size: many; d_call: .; cdr3_length: 15; cdr3_nt: TGCAGTGCTAGACTCCTACTCCTCTCCTACAATGAGCAGTTCTTC; cdr3_aa: CSARLLLLSYNEQFF
v_call: TRBV5-1; j_call: TRBJ1-1; clone_size: many; d_call: TRBD1; cdr3_length: 14; cdr3_nt: TGCGCCAGCAGCGGAACAGGGGGGAGGACTGAAGCTTTCTTT; cdr3_aa: CASSGTGGRTEAFF
v_call: TRBV3-1; j_call: TRBJ2-2; clone_size: few; d_call: TRBD2; cdr3_length: 15; cdr3_nt: TGTGCCAGCAGCCCGGGACTACAAAACACCGGGGAGCTGTTTTTT; cdr3_aa: CASSPGLQNTGELFF
v_call: TRBV3-1; j_call: TRBJ2-7; clone_size: few; d_call: .; cdr3_length: 16; cdr3_nt: TGTGCCAGCAGCCCCGGACCAGCCGGCGGTCCCTACGAGCAGTACTTC; cdr3_aa: CASSPGPAGGPYEQYF
v_call: TRBV10-3; j_call: TRBJ1-1; clone_size: once; d_call: TRBD1; cdr3_length: 17; cdr3_nt: TGTGCCATCAGCTTGGAAGGACAGGGCCGCGGGAACACTGAAGCTTTCTTT; cdr3_aa: CAISLEGQGRGNTEAFF
v_call: TRBV7-3; j_call: TRBJ2-1; clone_size: many; d_call: .; cdr3_length: 16; cdr3_nt: TGTGCCAGCAGCTTAACCGGGAGAGAGACCTACAATGAGCAGTTCTTC; cdr3_aa: CASSLTGRETYNEQFF
v_call: TRBV12-3/TRBV12-4; j_call: TRBJ2-1; clone_size: .; d_call: TRBD1; cdr3_length: 15; cdr3_nt: TGTGCCAGCAGTCGGGACAGGGGGCTCTACAATGAGCAGTTCTTC; cdr3_aa: CASSRDRGLYNEQFF
v_call: TRBV3-1; j_call: TRBJ2-1; clone_size: many; d_call: .; cdr3_length: 12; cdr3_nt: TGTGCCAGCAGCCATTCCGGGCTGGAGCAGTTCTTC; cdr3_aa: CASSHSGLEQFF
v_call: TRBV7-3; j_call: TRBJ1-2; clone_size: .; d_call: .; cdr3_length: 14; cdr3_nt: TGTGCCAGCAGCCCGCGGGTCTTTAACTATGGCTACACCTTC; cdr3_aa: CASSPRVFNYGYTF
v_call: TRBV9; j_call: TRBJ2-1; clone_size: many; d_call: TRBD2; cdr3_length: 15; cdr3_nt: TGTGCCAGCAGCGACGGACTAGCGCCGGGGGATGAGCAGTTCTTC; cdr3_aa: CASSDGLAPGDEQFF
v_call: TRBV5-6; j_call: TRBJ1-1; clone_size: many; d_call: .; cdr3_length: 14; cdr3_nt: TGTGCCAGCAGCTTGGGGGGTGAAAACACTGAAGCTTTCTTT; cdr3_aa: CASSLGGENTEAFF
v_call: TRBV5-1; j_call: TRBJ2-7; clone_size: many; d_call: .; cdr3_length: 14; cdr3_nt: TGCGCCAGCAGACTTACTAGCTGGGCCTACGAGCAGTACTTC; cdr3_aa: CASRLTSWAYEQYF
v_call: TRBV28; j_call: TRBJ1-1; clone_size: many; d_call: .; cdr3_length: 14; cdr3_nt: TGTGCCAGCAGTTTAGGGAGGTGGGTCACTGAAGCTTTCTTT; cdr3_aa: CASSLGRWVTEAFF
v_call: TRBV20-1; j_call: TRBJ2-7; clone_size: many; d_call: TRBD2; cdr3_length: 15; cdr3_nt: TGCAGTGCTAGAGGATTCAGCGGGAGTGGGTACGAGCAGTACTTC; cdr3_aa: CSARGFSGSGYEQYF
v_call: TRBV3-1; j_call: TRBJ1-2; clone_size: .; d_call: .; cdr3_length: 14; cdr3_nt: TGTGCCAGCAGCGAGTTGGAAGGGGGATATGGCTACACCTTC; cdr3_aa: CASSELEGGYGYTF
v_call: TRBV5-1; j_call: TRBJ2-1; clone_size: many; d_call: .; cdr3_length: 14; cdr3_nt: TGCGCCAGCAGCTTGGCCTTGACCGGGAATGAGCAGTTCTTC; cdr3_aa: CASSLALTGNEQFF
v_call: TRBV27; j_call: TRBJ2-1; clone_size: many; d_call: .; cdr3_length: 15; cdr3_nt: TGTGCCAGCACCATGGCACTAGCAGCCAACAATGAGCAGTTCTTC; cdr3_aa: CASTMALAANNEQFF
v_call: TRBV28; j_call: TRBJ2-5; clone_size: many; d_call: TRBD2; cdr3_length: 16; cdr3_nt: TGTGCCAGCAGTCAGGAGGGACTAGCGGCCCAAGAGACCCAGTACTTC; cdr3_aa: CASSQEGLAAQETQYF
v_call: TRBV5-1; j_call: TRBJ2-5; clone_size: many; d_call: TRBD2; cdr3_length: 16; cdr3_nt: TGCGCCAGCAGCTTAAGACTAGCGGGGGTACAAGAGACCCAGTACTTC; cdr3_aa: CASSLRLAGVQETQYF
v_call: TRBV7-2; j_call: TRBJ1-3; clone_size: .; d_call: .; cdr3_length: 14; cdr3_nt: TGTGCCAGCAGCCCCGACTTAACCCGGAACACCATATATTTT; cdr3_aa: CASSPDLTRNTIYF
v_call: TRBV2; j_call: TRBJ2-5; clone_size: few; d_call: TRBD1; cdr3_length: 15; cdr3_nt: TGTGCCAGCAGAGACCGGACAGGCCTCCAAGAGACCCAGTACTTC; cdr3_aa: CASRDRTGLQETQYF
v_call: TRBV12-3/TRBV12-4; j_call: TRBJ1-4; clone_size: few; d_call: .; cdr3_length: 14; cdr3_nt: TGTGCCAGCAGTCCGACTGCAGAAGAAGAAAAACTGTTTTTT; cdr3_aa: CASSPTAEEEKLFF
v_call: TRBV5-4; j_call: TRBJ2-1; clone_size: many; d_call: TRBD2; cdr3_length: 16; cdr3_nt: TGTGCCAGCAGCTTGGCCGGGACTAGCGCCTACAATGAGCAGTTCTTC; cdr3_aa: CASSLAGTSAYNEQFF
v_call: TRBV20-1; j_call: TRBJ1-1; clone_size: many; d_call: .; cdr3_length: 13; cdr3_nt: TGCAAGTCCCAGGGACAAGCGAACACTGAAGCTTTCTTT; cdr3_aa: CKSQGQANTEAFF
v_call: TRBV24-1; j_call: TRBJ2-5; clone_size: many; d_call: .; cdr3_length: 15; cdr3_nt: TGTGCCACCAGTGATCCCAGACAGGAAGAAGAGACCCAGTACTTC; cdr3_aa: CATSDPRQEEETQYF
v_call: TRBV5-1; j_call: TRBJ2-3; clone_size: many; d_call: .; cdr3_length: 15; cdr3_nt: TGCGCCAGCAGCTTGGGTGACCTACGCACAGATACGCAGTATTTT; cdr3_aa: CASSLGDLRTDTQYF
v_call: TRBV25-1; j_call: TRBJ1-1; clone_size: many; d_call: .; cdr3_length: 13; cdr3_nt: TGTGCGTCGAGGGCGGAGATGAACACTGAAGCTTTCTTT; cdr3_aa: CASRAEMNTEAFF
v_call: TRBV7-2; j_call: TRBJ1-6; clone_size: many; d_call: TRBD1; cdr3_length: 14; cdr3_nt: TGTGCCAGCAGCTTAGCGACAGGGGGCCCCCCCCTCCACTTT; cdr3_aa: CASSLATGGPPLHF
v_call: TRBV10-3; j_call: TRBJ2-7; clone_size: many; d_call: .; cdr3_length: 12; cdr3_nt: TGTGCCATCGGGAGAGATACCTACGAGCAGTACTTC; cdr3_aa: CAIGRDTYEQYF
v_call: TRBV28; j_call: TRBJ2-5; clone_size: many; d_call: TRBD2; cdr3_length: 18; cdr3_nt: TGTGCCAGCAGTTTAGGTCGGGGGGGCGCCCGAACCAAAGAGACCCAGTACTTC; cdr3_aa: CASSLGRGGARTKETQYF
v_call: TRBV27; j_call: TRBJ2-1; clone_size: many; d_call: TRBD2; cdr3_length: 17; cdr3_nt: TGTGCCAGCAGTTTATTTCCCGCGGGAGGGACGTACAATGAGCAGTTCTTC; cdr3_aa: CASSLFPAGGTYNEQFF
v_call: TRBV7-8; j_call: TRBJ1-5; clone_size: many; d_call: TRBD1; cdr3_length: 14; cdr3_nt: TGTGCCAGCAGCGCATACAGGGGGAATCAGCCCCAGCATTTT; cdr3_aa: CASSAYRGNQPQHF
v_call: TRBV20-1; j_call: TRBJ2-2; clone_size: many; d_call: TRBD1; cdr3_length: 15; cdr3_nt: TGCAGTGCTAGTTGGACAGGGGTTAACACCGGGGAGCTGTTTTTT; cdr3_aa: CSASWTGVNTGELFF
v_call: TRBV5-1; j_call: TRBJ2-2; clone_size: many; d_call: .; cdr3_length: 14; cdr3_nt: TGCGCCAGCAGCTTGGGACTTCTAGTCGGGGAGCTGTTTTTT; cdr3_aa: CASSLGLLVGELFF